What follows is one TCR beta chain and its context. Antigen specificity is unknown. A much larger clone differs from this one at a single base, so this may be a read error. Other DNA sequences in the same sample also yield this CDR3. Measured with immunoSEQ multiplex PCR; TCRdb has only the in-frame clones, and not every one. The repertoire holds some 140,000 clones, with 82% as singletons. This entry is derived from a study of cytomegalovirus exposure and HLA in healthy donors. Turning to the study itself: The same platform was used for the roughly 130 validation repertoires and the 500 to 700 first-cohort repertoires, a later analysis reported.

Broader study findings: Many donors carried some public TCRs, although rarity characterized most TCR sequences.

The receptor's source is a man under 40 in good health and CMV-seropositive. Source material: PBMCs.

CDR3 residues: CASSIGQHNEQFF. The CDR3 DNA is TGTGCCAGCAGCATAGGACAGCACAATGAGCAGTTCTTC. The chain couples TRBV9 to TRBJ2-1; D is possibly TRBD1 (6 bases). Germline V gene sequence: CDR1 SGDLS, CDR2 YYNGEE. CDR3 length equals 13 residues. The V end was cut by 4 bases, the J end by 5 bases, with 10 bases between.